The sequence of this T cell receptor beta chain was determined in a study of OX40 agonist ivuxolimab in advanced cancers. This CDR3 is built from 15 residues. Here immunoSEQ multiplex PCR was the method, and the copy in TCRdb shows in-frame clones only, minus some. The sample has approximately 82,000 clones, around four fifths seen once. The sample in question was CD4+ or CD8+ T cells sorted from blood, obtained in a trial of the OX40 agonist ivuxolimab. The source of this sequence is an adult with an advanced solid tumor such as melanoma, head and neck, liver or kidney cancer. The V call is TRBV21-1, the J call TRBJ2-3. TRBV21-1 is tagged as a pseudogene. The DNA of the CDR3 is TGTGCCAGCAGCAAAGCAATAAACAGCACAGATACGCAGTATTTT. Translating gives CASSKAINSTDTQYF.